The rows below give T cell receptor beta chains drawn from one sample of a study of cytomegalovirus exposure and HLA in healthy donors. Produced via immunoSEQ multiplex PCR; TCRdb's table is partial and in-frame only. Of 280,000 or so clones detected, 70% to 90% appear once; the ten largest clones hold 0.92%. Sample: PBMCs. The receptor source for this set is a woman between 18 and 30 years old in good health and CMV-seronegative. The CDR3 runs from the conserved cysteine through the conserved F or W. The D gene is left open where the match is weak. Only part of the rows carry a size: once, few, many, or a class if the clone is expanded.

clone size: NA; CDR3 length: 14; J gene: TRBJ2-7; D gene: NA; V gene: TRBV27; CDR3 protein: CASSLSSRVDEQYF; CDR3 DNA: TGTGCCAGCAGTTTATCTTCCAGGGTCGACGAGCAGTACTTC
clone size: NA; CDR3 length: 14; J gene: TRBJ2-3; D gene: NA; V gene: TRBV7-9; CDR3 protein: CASSLAQGTDTQYF; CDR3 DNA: TGTGCCAGCAGCTTAGCCCAGGGCACAGATACGCAGTATTTT
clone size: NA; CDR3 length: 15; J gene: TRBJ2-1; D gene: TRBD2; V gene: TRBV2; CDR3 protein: CASDGLAGGYNEQFF; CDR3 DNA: TGTGCCAGCGATGGACTAGCGGGAGGATACAATGAGCAGTTCTTC
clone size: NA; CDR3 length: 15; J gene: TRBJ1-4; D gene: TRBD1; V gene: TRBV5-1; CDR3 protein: CASSPLGTGREKLFF; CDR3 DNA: TGCGCCAGCAGCCCACTCGGGACAGGGCGAGAAAAACTGTTTTTT
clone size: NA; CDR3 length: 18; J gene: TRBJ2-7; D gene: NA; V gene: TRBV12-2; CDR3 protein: CASRLASASGKKEYEQYF; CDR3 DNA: TGTGCAAGTCGCTTAGCATCGGCTAGCGGGAAAAAGGAGTACGAGCAGTACTTC
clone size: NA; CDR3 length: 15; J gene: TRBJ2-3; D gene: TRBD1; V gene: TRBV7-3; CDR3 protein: CASSSRTGSADTQYF; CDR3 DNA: TGTGCCAGCAGCTCAAGGACAGGGTCGGCAGATACGCAGTATTTT
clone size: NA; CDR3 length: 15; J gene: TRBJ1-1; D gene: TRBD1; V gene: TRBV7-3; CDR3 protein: CASSPGTGVDTEAFF; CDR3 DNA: TGTGCCAGCAGCCCCGGGACAGGGGTTGACACTGAAGCTTTCTTT
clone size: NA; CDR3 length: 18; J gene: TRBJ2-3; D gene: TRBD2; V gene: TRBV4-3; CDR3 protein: CASSQVKGVGLGTDTQYF; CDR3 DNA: TGCGCCAGCAGCCAAGTTAAGGGTGTGGGACTAGGCACAGATACGCAGTATTTT
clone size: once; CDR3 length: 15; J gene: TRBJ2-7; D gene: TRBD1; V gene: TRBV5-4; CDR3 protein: CASSFYRGSSYEQYF; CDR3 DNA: TGTGCCAGCAGCTTTTACAGGGGCAGCTCCTACGAGCAGTACTTC
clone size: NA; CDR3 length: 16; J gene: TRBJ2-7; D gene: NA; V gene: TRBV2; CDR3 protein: CASSEQAGPGSYEQYF; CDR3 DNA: TGTGCCAGCAGTGAACAGGCGGGACCGGGCTCCTACGAGCAGTACTTC
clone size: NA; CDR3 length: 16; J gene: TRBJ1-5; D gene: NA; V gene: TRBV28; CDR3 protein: CASSSTQGMGNQPQHF; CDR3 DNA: TGTGCCAGCAGCAGTACCCAGGGAATGGGCAATCAGCCCCAGCATTTT
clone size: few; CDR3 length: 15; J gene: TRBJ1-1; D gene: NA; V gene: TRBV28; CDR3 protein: CASSGLEGLNTEAFF; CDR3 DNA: TGTGCCAGCAGTGGCCTGGAGGGGTTGAACACTGAAGCTTTCTTT
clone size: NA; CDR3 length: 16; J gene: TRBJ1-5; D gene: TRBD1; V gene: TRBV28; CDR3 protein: CASSRTGQGSNQPQHF; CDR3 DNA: TGTGCCAGCAGTCGGACGGGACAGGGAAGCAATCAGCCCCAGCATTTT
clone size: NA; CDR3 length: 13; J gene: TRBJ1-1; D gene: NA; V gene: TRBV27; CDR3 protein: CASSLSIGVQAFF; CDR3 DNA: TGTGCCAGCAGTTTATCGATAGGGGTCCAAGCTTTCTTT